The 6 T cell receptor beta chains listed next were all sequenced from one sample in a study of T cell responses to AZD1222 COVID-19 vaccine. Method: immunoSEQ multiplex PCR; TCRdb's copy keeps in-frame clones and lacks some. The sample holds some 140,000 clones, over 90% seen once. The source material was peripheral blood, sampled on day 0 of AZD1222 vaccination. The origin of the receptors is an adult in good health.

This chain uses TRBV9 with TRBJ1-1; no clear D. This CDR3 is built from 13 residues. Germline values: CDR1 SGDLS, CDR2 YYNGEE. V was shortened by 1 base and J by 9 bases, with 13 bases between the two germline ends. CDR3 DNA: TGTGCCAGCAGCGTATTGGAATTCGGGAAAGCTTTCTTT. Protein sequence: CASSVLEFGKAFF. Full variable domain (rest looked up from reference TRBV9 and TRBJ1-1): DSGVTQTPKHLITATGQRVTLRCSPRSGDLSVYWYQQSLDQGLQFLIQYYNGEERAKGNILERFSAQQFPDLHSELNLSSLELGDSALYFCASSVLEFGKAFFGQGTRLTVV.

This chain uses TRBV3-1 (or the pseudogene TRBV3-2) with TRBJ1-1, with 8 bases aligning to TRBD1. The CDR3 totals 13 residues. The germline CDR1 and CDR2 sequences are LGHDT and YNNKEL (reference sequence). V trimming: 0 bases; J trimming: 10 bases; junction bases outside the gene matches: 4. CDR3 nucleotide sequence: TGTGCCAGCAGCCAAGACAGGGGGCTAGGAGCTTTCTTT. Its protein is CASSQDRGLGAFF.

V usage is TRBV9 and J usage is TRBJ2-7; possible D gene TRBD2, 5 bases. Trimming took off 3 bases at V and 4 bases at J, with 17 bases between the two ends. CDR3 size: 15 residues. Germline V gives CDR1 SGDLS, CDR2 YYNGEE. The CDR3 coding sequence is TGTGCCAGCAGCGCCTCCTGGGGAGTTTTTTACGAGCAGTACTTC. It translates to CASSASWGVFYEQYF. The complete variable domain, with remaining parts taken from reference TRBV9 and TRBJ2-7, reads DSGVTQTPKHLITATGQRVTLRCSPRSGDLSVYWYQQSLDQGLQFLIQYYNGEERAKGNILERFSAQQFPDLHSELNLSSLELGDSALYFCASSASWGVFYEQYFGPGTRLTVT.

J is TRBJ2-5 and V is TRBV7-2, with 7 bases matching TRBD1. V lost 4 bases and J lost 4; bases outside the gene matches: 3. CDR3 length: 13 residues. Germline assignment: CDR1 SGHTA and CDR2 FQGNSA. The CDR3 coding sequence is TGTGCCAGCAGCTACAGACAGGGAGAGACCCAGTACTTC. Its translation is CASSYRQGETQYF.

This clone appeared once. The J gene is TRBJ1-1, the V gene TRBV4-1; D gene ambiguous. Per the germline V gene, CDR1 is MGHRA and CDR2 is YSYEKL. The CDR3 is 15 residues long. V shed 0 bases and J shed 8 bases, with 16 bases lying between them. CDR3: CASSQDRDGNGEAFF. The CDR3, as DNA: TGCGCCAGCAGCCAAGATCGTGATGGGAATGGGGAAGCTTTCTTT.

The rearrangement uses TRBV5-1 and TRBJ2-1; 8 positions agree with TRBD1. With V trimmed by 4 bases and J by 1 base, 4 bases remained unmatched. CDR1 is SGHRS, CDR2 YFSETQ, per germline. The CDR3 runs to 15 residues. The CDR3 DNA is TGCGCCAGCAGCATCGGGACAGGTTCCTACAATGAGCAGTTCTTC. This sequence encodes CASSIGTGSYNEQFF.